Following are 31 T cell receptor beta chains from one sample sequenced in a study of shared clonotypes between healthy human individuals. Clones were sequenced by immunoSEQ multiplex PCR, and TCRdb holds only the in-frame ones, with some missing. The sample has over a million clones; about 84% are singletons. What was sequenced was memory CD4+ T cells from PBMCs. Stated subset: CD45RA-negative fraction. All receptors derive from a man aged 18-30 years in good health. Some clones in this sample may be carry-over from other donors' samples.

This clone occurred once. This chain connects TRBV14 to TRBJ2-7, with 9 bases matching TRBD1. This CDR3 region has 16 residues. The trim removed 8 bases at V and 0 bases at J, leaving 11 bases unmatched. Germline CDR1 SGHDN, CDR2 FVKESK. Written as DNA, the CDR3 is TGTGCCAGCGGCGCGCGCGGACAGGGGAGCTCCTACGAGCAGTACTTC. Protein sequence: CASGARGQGSSYEQYF.

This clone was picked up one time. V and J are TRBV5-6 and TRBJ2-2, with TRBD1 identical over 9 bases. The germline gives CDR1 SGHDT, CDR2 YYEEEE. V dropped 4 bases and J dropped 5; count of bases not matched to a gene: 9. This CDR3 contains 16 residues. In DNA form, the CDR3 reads TGTGCCAGCAGCCCCGGACAGGGGTTGGGTACCGGGGAGCTGTTTTTT. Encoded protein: CASSPGQGLGTGELFF. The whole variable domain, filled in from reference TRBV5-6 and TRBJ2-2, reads DAGVTQSPTHLIKTRGQQVTLRCSPKSGHDTVSWYQQALGQGPQFIFQYYEEEERQRGNFPDRFSGHQFPNYSSELNVNALLLGDSALYLCASSPGQGLGTGELFFGEGSRLTVL.

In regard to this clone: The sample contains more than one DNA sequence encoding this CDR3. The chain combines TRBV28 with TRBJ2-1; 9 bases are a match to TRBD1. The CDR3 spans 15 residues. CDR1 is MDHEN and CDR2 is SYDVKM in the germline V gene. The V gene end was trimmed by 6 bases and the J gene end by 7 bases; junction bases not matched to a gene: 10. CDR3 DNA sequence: TGTGCCAGCAGCATACCGGGACAGGGCTGGAATGAGCAGTTCTTC. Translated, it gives CASSIPGQGWNEQFF. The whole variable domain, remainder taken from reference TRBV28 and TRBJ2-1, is DVKVTQSSRYLVKRTGEKVFLECVQDMDHENMFWYRQDPGLGLRLIYFSYDVKMKEKGDIPEGYSVSREKKERFSLILESASTNQTSMYLCASSIPGQGWNEQFFGPGTRLTVL.

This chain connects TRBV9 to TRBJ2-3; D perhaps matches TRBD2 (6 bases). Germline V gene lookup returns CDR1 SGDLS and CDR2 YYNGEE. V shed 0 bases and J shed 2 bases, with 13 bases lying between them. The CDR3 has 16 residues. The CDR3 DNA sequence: TGTGCCAGCAGCGTAGGAGCGGGCAGACCCACAGATACGCAGTATTTT. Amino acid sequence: CASSVGAGRPTDTQYF.

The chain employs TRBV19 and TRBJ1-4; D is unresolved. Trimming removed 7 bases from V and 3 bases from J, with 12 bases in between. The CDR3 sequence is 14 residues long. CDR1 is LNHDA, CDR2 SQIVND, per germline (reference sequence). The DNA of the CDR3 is TGTGCCAGTAAAAGGCGATCGGCTAATGAAAAACTGTTTTTT. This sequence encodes CASKRRSANEKLFF.

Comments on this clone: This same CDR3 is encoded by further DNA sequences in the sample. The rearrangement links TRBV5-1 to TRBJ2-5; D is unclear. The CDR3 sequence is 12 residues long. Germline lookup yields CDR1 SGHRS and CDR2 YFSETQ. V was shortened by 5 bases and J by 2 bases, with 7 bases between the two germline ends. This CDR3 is CASRRPQETQYF. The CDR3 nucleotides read TGCGCCAGCAGGCGGCCACAAGAGACCCAGTACTTC.

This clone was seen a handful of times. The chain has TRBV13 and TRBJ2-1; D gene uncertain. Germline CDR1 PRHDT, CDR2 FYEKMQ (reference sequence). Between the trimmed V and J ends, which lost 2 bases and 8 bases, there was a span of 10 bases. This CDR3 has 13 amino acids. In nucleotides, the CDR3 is TGTGCCAGCAGCTTATCCCAGTTCCATGAGCAGTTCTTC. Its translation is CASSLSQFHEQFF.

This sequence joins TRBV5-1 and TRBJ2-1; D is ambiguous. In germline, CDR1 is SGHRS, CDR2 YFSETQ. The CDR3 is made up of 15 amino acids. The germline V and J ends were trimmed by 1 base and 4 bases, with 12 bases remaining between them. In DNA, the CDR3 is TGCGCCAGCAGCTTGAGGGCGGAAGAATACAATGAGCAGTTCTTC. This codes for CASSLRAEEYNEQFF.

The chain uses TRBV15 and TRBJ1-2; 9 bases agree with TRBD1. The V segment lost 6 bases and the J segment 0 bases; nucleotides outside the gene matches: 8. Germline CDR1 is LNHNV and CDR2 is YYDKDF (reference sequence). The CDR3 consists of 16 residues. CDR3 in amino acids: CATSRDRDVTNYGYTF. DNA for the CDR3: TGTGCCACCAGTAGGGACAGGGATGTCACTAACTATGGCTACACCTTC.

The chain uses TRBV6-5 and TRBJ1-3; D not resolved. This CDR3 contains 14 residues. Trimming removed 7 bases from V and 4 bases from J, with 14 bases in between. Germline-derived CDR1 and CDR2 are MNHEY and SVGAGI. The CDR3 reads CASTGGMSGNTIYF. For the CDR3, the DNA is TGTGCCAGCACGGGAGGAATGTCCGGAAACACCATATATTTT.

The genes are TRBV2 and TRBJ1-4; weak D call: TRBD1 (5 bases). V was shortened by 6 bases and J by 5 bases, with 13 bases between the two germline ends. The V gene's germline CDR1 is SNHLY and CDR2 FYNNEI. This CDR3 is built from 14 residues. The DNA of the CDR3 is TGTGCCAGCAGCGGGACTGACCTCAATGAAAAACTGTTTTTT. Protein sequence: CASSGTDLNEKLFF.

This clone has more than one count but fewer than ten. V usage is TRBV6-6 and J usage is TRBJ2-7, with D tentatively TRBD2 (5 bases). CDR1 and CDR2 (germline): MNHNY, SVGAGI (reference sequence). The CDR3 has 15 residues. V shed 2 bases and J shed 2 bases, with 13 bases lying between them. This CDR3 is CASSYGPGFPYEQYF. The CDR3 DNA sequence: TGTGCCAGCAGTTACGGTCCGGGGTTCCCCTACGAGCAGTACTTC.

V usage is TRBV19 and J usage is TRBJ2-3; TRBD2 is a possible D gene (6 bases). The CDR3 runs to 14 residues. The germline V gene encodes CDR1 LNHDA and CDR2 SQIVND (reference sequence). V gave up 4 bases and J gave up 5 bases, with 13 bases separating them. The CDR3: CASSNLAGGDTQYF. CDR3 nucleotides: TGTGCCAGTAGTAACCTAGCCGGGGGAGATACGCAGTATTTT.

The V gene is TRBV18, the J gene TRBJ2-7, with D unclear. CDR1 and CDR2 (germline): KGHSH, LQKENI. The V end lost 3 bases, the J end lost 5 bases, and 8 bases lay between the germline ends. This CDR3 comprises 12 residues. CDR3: CASSPRGDEQYF. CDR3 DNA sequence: TGTGCCAGCTCACCCCGTGGGGACGAGCAGTACTTC.

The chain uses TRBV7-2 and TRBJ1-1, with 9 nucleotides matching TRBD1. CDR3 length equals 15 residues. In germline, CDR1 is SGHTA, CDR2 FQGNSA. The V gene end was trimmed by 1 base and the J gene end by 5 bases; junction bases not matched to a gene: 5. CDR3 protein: CASSLVGQGTTEAFF. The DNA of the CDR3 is TGTGCCAGCAGCTTAGTGGGACAGGGAACGACTGAAGCTTTCTTT.

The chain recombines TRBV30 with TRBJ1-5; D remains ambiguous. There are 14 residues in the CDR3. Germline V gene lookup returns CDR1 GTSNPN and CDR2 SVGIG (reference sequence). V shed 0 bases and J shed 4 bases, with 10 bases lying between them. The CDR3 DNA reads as TGTGCCTGGAGTGTACCCCAGATAAATCAGCCCCAGCATTTT. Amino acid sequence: CAWSVPQINQPQHF.

CDR3 bases: TGTGCCAGCAGCCCTACCCCCGGGACAGGGGGCGTTATTGTCGGGGAGCTGTTTTTT. Translating it yields CASSPTPGTGGVIVGELFF. The chain couples TRBV5-4 to TRBJ2-2; 12 bases are a match to TRBD1. The V gene end was trimmed by 4 bases and the J gene end by 7 bases; junction bases not matched to a gene: 17. The germline V gene has CDR1 SGHNT and CDR2 YYREEE (reference sequence). CDR3 length: 19 residues.

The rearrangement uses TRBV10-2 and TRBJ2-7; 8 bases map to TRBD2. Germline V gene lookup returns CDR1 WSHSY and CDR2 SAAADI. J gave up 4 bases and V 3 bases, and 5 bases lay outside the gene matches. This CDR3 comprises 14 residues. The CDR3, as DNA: TGCGCCAGCAGTGATTGGACTAGCAGGTACGAGCAGTACTTC. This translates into CASSDWTSRYEQYF.

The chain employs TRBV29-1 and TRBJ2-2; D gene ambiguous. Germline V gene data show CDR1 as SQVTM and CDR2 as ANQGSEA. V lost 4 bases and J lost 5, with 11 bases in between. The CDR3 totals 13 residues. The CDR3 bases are TGCAGCGTTGGACTGGGCTGGACCGGGGAGCTGTTTTTT. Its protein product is CSVGLGWTGELFF.

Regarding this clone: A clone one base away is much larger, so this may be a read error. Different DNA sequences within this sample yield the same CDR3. The CDR3 region is CASRAYEQYF. For the CDR3, the DNA is TGTGCCAGCAGGGCTTACGAGCAGTACTTC. The chain carries TRBV2 and TRBJ2-7; no clear D gene. This CDR3 region has 10 residues. Trimming stripped 6 bases from V and 4 bases from J, with 4 bases between. Germline values: CDR1 SNHLY, CDR2 FYNNEI.

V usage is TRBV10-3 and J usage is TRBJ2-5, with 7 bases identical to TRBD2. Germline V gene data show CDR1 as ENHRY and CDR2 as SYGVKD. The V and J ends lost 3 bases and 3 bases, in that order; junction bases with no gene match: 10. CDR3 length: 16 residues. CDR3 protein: CAISDPSLAVEETQYF. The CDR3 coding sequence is TGTGCCATCAGTGATCCTTCTCTAGCGGTAGAAGAGACCCAGTACTTC.

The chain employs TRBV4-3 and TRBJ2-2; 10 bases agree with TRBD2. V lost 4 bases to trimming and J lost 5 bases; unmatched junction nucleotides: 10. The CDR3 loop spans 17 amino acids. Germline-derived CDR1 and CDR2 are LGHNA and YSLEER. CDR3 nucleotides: TGCGCCAGCAGCCCTCGCACTAGCGGGACTTTTACCGGGGAGCTGTTTTTT. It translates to CASSPRTSGTFTGELFF.

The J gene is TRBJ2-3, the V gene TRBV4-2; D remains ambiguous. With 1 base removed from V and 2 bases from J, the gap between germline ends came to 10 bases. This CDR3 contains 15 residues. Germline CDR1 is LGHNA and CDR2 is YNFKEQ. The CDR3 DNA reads TGTGCCAGCAGCCAAGCGGGTTACCTCACAGATACGCAGTATTTT. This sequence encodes CASSQAGYLTDTQYF.

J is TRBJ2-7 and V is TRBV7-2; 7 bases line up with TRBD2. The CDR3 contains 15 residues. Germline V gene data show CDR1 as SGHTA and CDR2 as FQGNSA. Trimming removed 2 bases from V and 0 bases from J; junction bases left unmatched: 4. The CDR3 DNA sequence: TGTGCCAGCAGCTTAAGAGGCGGGAGCTCCTACGAGCAGTACTTC. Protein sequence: CASSLRGGSSYEQYF.

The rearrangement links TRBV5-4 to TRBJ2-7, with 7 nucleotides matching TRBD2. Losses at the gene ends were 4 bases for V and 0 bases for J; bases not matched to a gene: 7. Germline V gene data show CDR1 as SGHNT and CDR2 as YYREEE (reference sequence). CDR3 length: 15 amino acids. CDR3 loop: CASSGSGISSYEQYF. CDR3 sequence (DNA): TGTGCCAGCAGCGGAAGCGGGATAAGCTCCTACGAGCAGTACTTC. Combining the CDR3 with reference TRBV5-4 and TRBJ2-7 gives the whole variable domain ETGVTQSPTHLIKTRGQQVTLRCSSQSGHNTVSWYQQALGQGPQFIFQYYREEENGRGNFPPRFSGLQFPNYSSELNVNALELDDSALYLCASSGSGISSYEQYFGPGTRLTVT.

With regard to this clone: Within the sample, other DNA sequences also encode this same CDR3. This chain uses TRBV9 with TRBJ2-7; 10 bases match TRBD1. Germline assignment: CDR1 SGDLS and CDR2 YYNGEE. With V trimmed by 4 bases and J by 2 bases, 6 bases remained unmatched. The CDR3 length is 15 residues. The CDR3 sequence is CASSPRQGAPYEQYF. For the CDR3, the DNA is TGTGCCAGCAGCCCAAGACAGGGGGCGCCCTACGAGCAGTACTTC. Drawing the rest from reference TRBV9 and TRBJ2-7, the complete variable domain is DSGVTQTPKHLITATGQRVTLRCSPRSGDLSVYWYQQSLDQGLQFLIQYYNGEERAKGNILERFSAQQFPDLHSELNLSSLELGDSALYFCASSPRQGAPYEQYFGPGTRLTVT.

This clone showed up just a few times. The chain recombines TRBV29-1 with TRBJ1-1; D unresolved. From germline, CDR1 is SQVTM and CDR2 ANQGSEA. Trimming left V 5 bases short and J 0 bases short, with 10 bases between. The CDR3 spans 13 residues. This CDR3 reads CSVCRPLNTEAFF. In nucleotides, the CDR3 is TGCAGCGTTTGTCGTCCGCTGAACACTGAAGCTTTCTTT.

CDR3 region: CASSRISVSGANVLTF. The CDR3 DNA is TGTGCCAGCAGTAGAATTAGCGTCTCTGGGGCCAACGTCCTGACTTTC. The chain carries TRBV27 and TRBJ2-6; possible D gene TRBD2, 5 bases. Trimming removed 5 bases at V and 0 bases at J, with 11 bases between. CDR3 length: 16 residues. The germline V gene encodes CDR1 MNHEY and CDR2 SMNVEV (reference sequence).

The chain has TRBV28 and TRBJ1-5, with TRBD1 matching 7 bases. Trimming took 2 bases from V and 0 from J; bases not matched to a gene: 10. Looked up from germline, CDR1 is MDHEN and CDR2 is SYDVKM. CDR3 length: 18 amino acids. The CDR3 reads CASSLRQGGLGSNQPQHF. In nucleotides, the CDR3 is TGTGCCAGCAGTTTAAGGCAGGGGGGTCTTGGTAGCAATCAGCCCCAGCATTTT.

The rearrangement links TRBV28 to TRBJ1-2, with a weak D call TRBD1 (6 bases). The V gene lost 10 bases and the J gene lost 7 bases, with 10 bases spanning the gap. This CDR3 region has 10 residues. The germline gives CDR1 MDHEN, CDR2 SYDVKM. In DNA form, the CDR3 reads TGTGCCAACCTGGGGGCTGGCTACACCTTC. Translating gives CANLGAGYTF.

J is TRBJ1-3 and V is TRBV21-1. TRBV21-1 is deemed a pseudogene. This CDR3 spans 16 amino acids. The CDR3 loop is CASSKRRGRTGNTIYF. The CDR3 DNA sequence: TGTGCCAGCAGCAAAAGGAGGGGGAGAACTGGAAACACCATATATTTT.